At least ten counts were recorded for the clone carrying this T cell receptor beta chain. Its antigen is undetermined. The sample belongs to a study of T cells in Graves' hyperthyroidism and ophthalmopathy. Amplification of TCR beta CDR3 regions used RNA as the template. The HTBI primer set served for first-round RT-PCR of the TCR CDR3. TCRdb re-derived calls from the multiplex PCR reads in MiXCR, one entry per CDR3 protein. The sample lists 500,000 to 600,000 distinct CDR3 sequences, under 60% occurring once. The CDR3 runs to 13 residues. V was clipped by 1 base and J by 7 bases; unmatched bases: 6. Germline CDR1 DFQATT, CDR2 SNEGSKA (reference sequence). Study results and limitations: Ophthalmopathy onset followed model prediction by a median approximately 5.9 months.

What was sequenced was peripheral blood or thyroid tissue (not recorded which). This receptor was identified in an adult woman with Graves' disease, either hyperthyroidism or ophthalmopathy (not recorded which). This sequence joins TRBV20-1 and TRBJ2-7; 8 nucleotides align to TRBD2. The DNA for the CDR3 is TGCAGTGCTAGAGCTTTAGCGGGAAGGGAGCAGTACTTC. As protein: CSARALAGREQYF.